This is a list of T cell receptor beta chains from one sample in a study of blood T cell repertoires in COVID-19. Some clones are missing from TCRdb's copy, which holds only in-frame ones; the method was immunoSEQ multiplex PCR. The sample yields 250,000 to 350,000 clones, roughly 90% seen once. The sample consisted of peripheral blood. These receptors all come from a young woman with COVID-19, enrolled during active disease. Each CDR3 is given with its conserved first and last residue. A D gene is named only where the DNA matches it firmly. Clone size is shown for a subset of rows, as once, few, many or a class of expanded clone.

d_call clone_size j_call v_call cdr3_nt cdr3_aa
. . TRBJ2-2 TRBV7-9 TGTGCCAGCAGCCCGGTCCTAACCGGGGAGCTGTTTTTT CASSPVLTGELFF
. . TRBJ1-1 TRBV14 TGTGCCAGCAGCGTAACTACGGGAGCTGAAGCTTTCTTT CASSVTTGAEAFF
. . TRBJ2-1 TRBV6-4 TGTGCCAGCAGACAGGGTACCAACAATGAGCAGTTCTTC CASRQGTNNEQFF
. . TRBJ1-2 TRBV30 TGTGCCTGGAGTGTACAGCCCCGGGAGGTGGGCTACACCTTC CAWSVQPREVGYTF
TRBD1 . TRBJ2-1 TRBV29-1 TGCAGCGTTGGGGGGACAGGGGAAGACAATGAGCAGTTCTTC CSVGGTGEDNEQFF
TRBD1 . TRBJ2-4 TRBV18 TGTGCCAGCTCGCTACAGGGGGCTGAGGCCAAAAACATTCAGTACTTC CASSLQGAEAKNIQYF
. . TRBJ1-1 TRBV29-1 TGCAGCGTTGGAAGCGGACGTGGCACTGAAGCTTTCTTT CSVGSGRGTEAFF
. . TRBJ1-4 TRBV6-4 TGTGCCAGCAGTGTTGAGCGGGGGGAAAAACTGTTTTTT CASSVERGEKLFF
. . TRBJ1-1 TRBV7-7 TGTGCCAGCAGCCCGTTTACGGGGAACACTGAAGCTTTCTTT CASSPFTGNTEAFF
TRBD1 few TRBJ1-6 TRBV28 TGTGCCAGCAGCCTCTTGACAGGGGGGGATAATTCACCCCTCCACTTT CASSLLTGGDNSPLHF
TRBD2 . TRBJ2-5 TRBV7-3 TGTGCCAGCAGCTTAGGACTAGCAAGAGAAGAGACCCAGTACTTC CASSLGLAREETQYF
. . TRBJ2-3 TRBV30 TGTGCCTGGAGTGTACGGCCGGGAGAGGCAGATACGCAGTATTTT CAWSVRPGEADTQYF
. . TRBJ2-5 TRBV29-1 TGCAGCGTTGAAGAGCTCCGGGGGATAGGGACCCAGTACTTC CSVEELRGIGTQYF
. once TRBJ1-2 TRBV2 TGTGCCAGCAGTAGCACAGGGAACTATGGCTACACCTTC CASSSTGNYGYTF
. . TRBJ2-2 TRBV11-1 TGTGCCAGCGGAACAGGGAGTAGGGCCGGGGAGCTGTTTTTT CASGTGSRAGELFF
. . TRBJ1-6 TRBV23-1 TGCGCCAGCACCTCAACCCCCCACAGAGACTACAGGGAAAGATTGGATTCACCCCTCCACTTT CASTSTPHRDYRERLDSPLHF
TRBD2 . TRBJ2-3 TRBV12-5 TGTGCTAGTGGTTTGGCCTCGGGACTAGCGGGAGGCCTTAGCACAGATACGCAGTATTTT CASGLASGLAGGLSTDTQYF
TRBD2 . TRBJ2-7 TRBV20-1 TGCAGTGCTAGTACCGCCGGTGGGCTAGCGGGAGGGGAGGACGAGCAGTACTTC CSASTAGGLAGGEDEQYF
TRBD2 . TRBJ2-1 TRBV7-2 TGTGCCAGCAGTCCTGGGACTAGCGGGAGCAATGAGCAGTTCTTC CASSPGTSGSNEQFF
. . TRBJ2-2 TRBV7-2 TGTGCCAGCAGCTTAACGAGGGCCCTGGTTTTGAACACCGGGGAGCTGTTTTTT CASSLTRALVLNTGELFF
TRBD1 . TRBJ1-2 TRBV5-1 TGCGCCAGCAGCTTGGCACAGGGGGTGGATGGCTACACCTTC CASSLAQGVDGYTF
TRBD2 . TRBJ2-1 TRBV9 TGTGCCAGCAGCGTAGGGTGGGGGGGGACTGAGCAGTTCTTC CASSVGWGGTEQFF